These 30 T cell receptor beta chains share one sample of origin, sequenced in a study of T-cell reconstitution after alpha-beta-depleted transplantation in children. Using unique molecular identifiers, the investigators prepared the TCRbeta library. One entry per CDR3 protein, called by TCRdb with MiXCR from the PCR reads. Of roughly 120,000 distinct CDR3 sequences in the sample, 23% were seen once. Sequenced here: PBMCs, mostly from graft donor cells, sampled 180 days after TCRalphabeta/CD19-depleted stem cell transplant. Receptors were obtained from a male patient between 2 and 10 years old who had a stem cell transplant for chronic granulomatous disease, so the T cells may come from the graft donor.

This clonotype was seen ten or more times. The chain joins TRBV20-1 to TRBJ2-5; tentative D call: TRBD1 (5 bases). Germline CDR1 is DFQATT and CDR2 is SNEGSKA (reference sequence). V was clipped by 7 bases and J by 4 bases, with 16 bases between them. The CDR3 is made up of 13 amino acids. In DNA form, the CDR3 reads TGCAGTGAAAGGGGAAAGTGGGGAGAGACCCAGTACTTC. Protein sequence: CSERGKWGETQYF.

Many counts were recorded for this clonotype. V and J are TRBV20-1 and TRBJ2-1; TRBD2 matches 7 bases. The V and J ends lost 0 bases and 9 bases, in that order; junction bases with no gene match: 2. The germline V gene has CDR1 DFQATT and CDR2 SNEGSKA (reference sequence). This CDR3 contains 12 residues. The CDR3, as DNA: TGCAGTGCTAGAGAGCGGGAGTTTGAGCAGTTCTTC. Amino acid sequence: CSAREREFEQFF.

This chain uses TRBV5-1 with TRBJ2-1; D perhaps matches TRBD1 (6 bases). Germline loops: CDR1 SGHRS, CDR2 YFSETQ. Trimming shortened V by 4 bases and J by 5 bases, and 13 bases separated the two germline ends. There are 14 residues in the CDR3. The CDR3 DNA is TGCGCCAGCAGCCTTCGACAGGACAACAATGAGCAGTTCTTC. This gives the protein CASSLRQDNNEQFF.

The table lists this clonotype with many counts. The chain uses TRBV6-5 and TRBJ1-1; D is unclear. CDR3 length: 13 residues. CDR1 is MNHEY and CDR2 is SVGAGI in the germline V gene. V was cut by 4 bases and J by 1 base, with 7 bases left in between. CDR3 residues: CASSSTQNTEAFF. In DNA, the CDR3 is TGTGCCAGCAGTTCCACCCAGAACACTGAAGCTTTCTTT.

With regard to this clonotype: A read error may be the cause here, since a much bigger clone is one base away. The gene calls are TRBV15 and TRBJ2-6; 7 bases map to TRBD2. Germline V gives CDR1 LNHNV, CDR2 YYDKDF (reference sequence). The CDR3 runs 15 residues. The CDR3 nucleotides are TGTGCCACCAGCGGGACTAAATCTGGGGCCAACGGCCTGACTTTC. Its protein product is CATSGTKSGANGLTF.

There are a few counts of this clonotype. The CDR3 sequence is CASSFGQLSSYNEQFF. The CDR3 DNA sequence: TGCGCCAGCAGCTTTGGACAGCTAAGCTCCTACAATGAGCAGTTCTTC. The rearrangement uses TRBV5-1 and TRBJ2-1; D is perhaps TRBD1 (6 bases). V lost 2 bases to trimming and J lost 0 bases, with 12 bases between them. In germline, CDR1 is SGHRS, CDR2 YFSETQ. This CDR3 is 16 amino acids long.

This chain connects TRBV11-1 to TRBJ2-1; TRBD2 matches 7 bases. Germline V gives CDR1 SGHAT, CDR2 FQDESV (reference sequence). The CDR3 is made up of 15 amino acids. Trimming cost V 5 bases and J 0 bases; bases outside gene matches: 4. CDR3 sequence: CASSPSGTSYNEQFF. The CDR3 DNA reads as TGTGCCAGCAGCCCAAGCGGGACCTCCTACAATGAGCAGTTCTTC.

This clonotype was seen repeatedly, ten times or more. V and J are TRBV5-6 and TRBJ2-6, with D tentatively TRBD1 (6 bases). Germline loops: CDR1 SGHDT, CDR2 YYEEEE. The CDR3 length is 18 residues. The V and J ends lost 4 bases and 2 bases respectively, with 19 bases between them. DNA for the CDR3: TGTGCCAGCAGCCCGGATCTTACAGGGCACGCTGGGGCCAACGTCCTGACTTTC. It translates to CASSPDLTGHAGANVLTF. Together with reference TRBV5-6 and TRBJ2-6, the CDR3 gives the full variable domain: DAGVTQSPTHLIKTRGQQVTLRCSPKSGHDTVSWYQQALGQGPQFIFQYYEEEERQRGNFPDRFSGHQFPNYSSELNVNALLLGDSALYLCASSPDLTGHAGANVLTFGAGSRLTVL.

For this clonotype: Lacking the conserved final phenylalanine or tryptophan, this CDR3 likely reflects a read error. J is TRBJ1-1 and V is TRBV5-1; D gene ambiguous. The CDR3 extends over 13 amino acids. Germline lookup yields CDR1 SGHRS and CDR2 YFSETQ. The germline V and J ends were trimmed by 6 bases and 5 bases, with 14 bases remaining between them. The CDR3 protein is CASMSAGETEAFL. CDR3 sequence (DNA): TGCGCCAGCATGTCTGCTGGGGAAACTGAAGCTTTCTTA.

The V gene is TRBV7-2, the J gene TRBJ2-7; 7 nucleotides align to TRBD1. CDR3 length equals 15 residues. The junction had 3 bases not matched to a gene; V was cut back by 1 base and J by 0 bases. From germline, CDR1 is SGHTA and CDR2 FQGNSA. The DNA for the CDR3 is TGTGCCAGCAGCTTAGAAGGGACAGTCTCCTACGAGCAGTACTTC. Its translation: CASSLEGTVSYEQYF.

In its sample, this clonotype was seen a few times. The V and J genes are TRBV5-1 and TRBJ2-1; D is uncertain. The V gene lost 2 bases and the J gene lost 0 bases, with 9 bases spanning the gap. This CDR3 has 15 amino acids. The V gene's germline CDR1 is SGHRS and CDR2 YFSETQ. This CDR3 is CASSLEGFSYNEQFF. Here the CDR3 DNA reads TGCGCCAGCAGCTTAGAAGGGTTCTCCTACAATGAGCAGTTCTTC.

This clonotype was seen at least ten times. The V gene is TRBV29-1, the J gene TRBJ2-2; no firm D call. This CDR3 spans 10 amino acids. Trimming removed 7 bases from V and 8 bases from J, with 8 bases in between. Germline V gives CDR1 SQVTM, CDR2 ANQGSEA. The CDR3 reads CSAFIGELFF. The CDR3 bases are TGCAGCGCATTCATAGGGGAGCTGTTTTTT.

This clonotype turned up a few times. The chain uses TRBV12-3 or TRBV12-4 and TRBJ2-2; D remains unclear. This CDR3 is built from 15 residues. Trimming pared 5 bases from V and 1 base from J, leaving 11 bases between. The CDR3: CASSDRKVNTGELFF. The CDR3 region has the DNA TGTGCCAGCAGTGACCGCAAGGTGAACACCGGGGAGCTGTTTTTT.

This clonotype occurred many times. CDR3 DNA sequence: TGTGCCAGCAGCTTAGGACAGGGGATCGCTGAAGCTTTCTTT. Protein: CASSLGQGIAEAFF. The rearrangement uses TRBV11-1 and TRBJ1-1; TRBD1 aligns across 8 bases. Looked up from germline, CDR1 is SGHAT and CDR2 is FQDESV (reference sequence). V trimming: 1 base; J trimming: 6 bases; junction bases outside the gene matches: 4. There are 14 residues in the CDR3.

Only a few counts were recorded for this clonotype. The chain couples TRBV18 to TRBJ1-2, with no clear D. Trimming shortened V by 3 bases and J by 5 bases, and 10 bases separated the two germline ends. The CDR3 is made up of 13 amino acids. Germline V gene sequence: CDR1 KGHSH, CDR2 LQKENI. Here the CDR3 DNA reads TGTGCCAGCTCACCCGAAGAAAGTTATGGCTACACCTTC. This translates into CASSPEESYGYTF.

This clonotype was seen repeatedly, ten times or more. This chain joins TRBV25-1 and TRBJ1-4; tentative D call: TRBD1 (5 bases). Germline assignment: CDR1 MGHDK and CDR2 SYGVNS. This CDR3 spans 16 amino acids. The V and J ends lost 5 bases and 3 bases respectively, with 16 bases between them. The CDR3: CASSLGEPPSNEKLFF. The CDR3 DNA reads as TGTGCCAGCAGTCTGGGGGAGCCCCCCTCTAATGAAAAACTGTTTTTT. The variable domain in full, completed from reference TRBV25-1 and TRBJ1-4, reads EADIYQTPRYLVIGTGKKITLECSQTMGHDKMYWYQQDPGMELHLIHYSYGVNSTEKGDLSSESTVSRIRTEHFPLTLESARPSHTSQYLCASSLGEPPSNEKLFFGSGTQLSVL.

DNA of the CDR3: TGCAGCGTTGAAGATTTTCGCCTAGCGGGGAATGAGCAGTTCTTC. This translates into CSVEDFRLAGNEQFF. The chain uses TRBV29-1 and TRBJ2-1; 9 nucleotides line up with TRBD2. Germline V gives CDR1 SQVTM, CDR2 ANQGSEA. The CDR3 runs to 15 residues. V shed 0 bases, J shed 7 bases, and the junction held 7 bases outside the gene matches.

The chain carries TRBV7-8 and TRBJ1-1; D perhaps matches TRBD1 (6 bases). Per germline, CDR1 SGHVS and CDR2 FQNEAQ. The germline V and J ends were trimmed by 5 bases and 3 bases, with 7 bases remaining between them. The CDR3 extends over 12 amino acids. The chain's CDR3 is CASSRGYTEAFF. CDR3 nucleotide sequence: TGTGCCAGCAGCAGGGGGTACACTGAAGCTTTCTTT.

This chain uses TRBV20-1 with TRBJ1-6; D not resolved. The CDR3 extends over 12 amino acids. Trimming took off 6 bases at V and 7 bases at J, with 10 bases between the two ends. CDR1 is DFQATT, CDR2 SNEGSKA, per germline (reference sequence). CDR3 DNA: TGCAGTGCCCAGGATGAGAATTCACCCCTCCACTTT. Its translation: CSAQDENSPLHF.

The CDR3 here is CASSANRGLSYNEQFF. In DNA form, the CDR3 reads TGTGCCAGCAGTGCCAACAGGGGGCTCTCCTACAATGAGCAGTTCTTC. The chain employs TRBV12-3 or TRBV12-4 and TRBJ2-1, with 9 positions matching TRBD1. The CDR3 extends over 16 amino acids. The V segment lost 5 bases and the J segment 0 bases; nucleotides outside the gene matches: 5.

The genes are TRBV27 and TRBJ2-2; the D gene is possibly TRBD2 (5 bases). Per germline, CDR1 MNHEY and CDR2 SMNVEV (reference sequence). Trimming took off 3 bases at V and 5 bases at J, with 7 bases between the two ends. The CDR3 has 13 amino acids. In DNA form, the CDR3 reads TGTGCCAGCAGTTTCACGGGGACCGGGGAGCTGTTTTTT. Its translation: CASSFTGTGELFF.

This clonotype was seen repeatedly, ten times or more. This rearrangement joins TRBV5-4 to TRBJ2-3; weak D call: TRBD1 (6 bases). Germline V gives CDR1 SGHNT, CDR2 YYREEE (reference sequence). The CDR3 extends over 14 amino acids. The germline V and J ends were trimmed by 4 bases and 3 bases, with 12 bases remaining between them. The CDR3 reads CASSPRQETDTQYF. CDR3 bases: TGTGCCAGCAGCCCACGACAGGAGACAGATACGCAGTATTTT.

The chain has TRBV21-1 and TRBJ2-6; the D call of TRBD2 is as the table states it, not checked on the DNA. TRBV21-1 constitutes a pseudogene. The CDR3 is 15 amino acids. The CDR3 nucleotides read TGTGCCAGCAGGGCAGGGCTCTCTGGGGCCAACGTCCTGACTTTC. It yields the protein CASRAGLSGANVLTF.

This clonotype was seen a few times. V usage is TRBV20-1 and J usage is TRBJ2-3; 9 nucleotides match TRBD2. This CDR3 is 15 amino acids long. In germline, CDR1 is DFQATT, CDR2 SNEGSKA (reference sequence). Trimming removed 6 bases from V and 3 bases from J; junction bases left unmatched: 10. CDR3 nucleotides: TGCAGTGCCCTAGCGGGGAGGGCAAATACAGATACGCAGTATTTT. Protein: CSALAGRANTDTQYF.

The V call is TRBV5-1, the J call TRBJ2-1; D uncertain. Germline lookup yields CDR1 SGHRS and CDR2 YFSETQ. The V and J ends lost 4 bases and 4 bases respectively, with 12 bases between them. CDR3 length: 14 amino acids. The CDR3 DNA follows: TGCGCCAGCAGCCCCGGGCTGTCTTACAATGAGCAGTTCTTC. Encoded protein: CASSPGLSYNEQFF. Full variable domain (rest looked up from reference TRBV5-1 and TRBJ2-1): KAGVTQTPRYLIKTRGQQVTLSCSPISGHRSVSWYQQTPGQGLQFLFEYFSETQRNKGNFPGRFSGRQFSNSRSEMNVSTLELGDSALYLCASSPGLSYNEQFFGPGTRLTVL.

J is TRBJ2-1 and V is TRBV5-1; 8 nucleotides align to TRBD2. The germline CDR1 and CDR2 sequences are SGHRS and YFSETQ. V lost 9 bases to trimming and J lost 8 bases; unmatched junction nucleotides: 16. This CDR3 comprises 15 residues. Written as DNA, the CDR3 is TGCGCCACAAAAGCGGGACTAGGGGGGCATGATGAGCAGTTCTTC. Its translation: CATKAGLGGHDEQFF.

The chain joins TRBV10-3 to TRBJ1-2; D is perhaps TRBD1 (5 bases). The V gene's germline CDR1 is ENHRY and CDR2 SYGVKD. CDR3 length: 14 amino acids. Trimming shortened V by 0 bases and J by 2 bases, and 7 bases separated the two germline ends. The CDR3 nucleotides read TGTGCCATCAGTGAGTCGCAGGGAAACTATGGCTACACCTTC. Translation gives CAISESQGNYGYTF.

V is TRBV5-1 and J is TRBJ2-1; perhaps TRBD1 as D (5 bases). Germline CDR1 SGHRS, CDR2 YFSETQ. The V end was cut by 0 bases, the J end by 9 bases, with 13 bases between. The CDR3 is 14 amino acids. CDR3 DNA: TGCGCCAGCAGCTTGGATGGGGCCTCGGCTGAGCAGTTCTTC. Residues: CASSLDGASAEQFF.

The chain couples TRBV7-3 to TRBJ2-1; 11 nucleotides agree with TRBD2. Germline V gene sequence: CDR1 SGHTA, CDR2 FQGTGA. Trimming took 5 bases from V and 9 from J; bases not matched to a gene: 15. CDR3 size: 17 residues. The CDR3 region has the DNA TGTGCCAGCAGCGCTCAACCGACTAGCGGGGCGCTTGGTGAGCAGTTCTTC. This encodes CASSAQPTSGALGEQFF.

This clonotype was seen many times. The chain has TRBV19 and TRBJ2-6; D unclear. Trimming removed 3 bases from V and 4 bases from J, with 1 base in between. CDR1 and CDR2 from the germline V gene are LNHDA and SQIVND (reference sequence). This CDR3 contains 12 residues. The CDR3 loop is CASSMGANVLTF. In DNA form, the CDR3 reads TGTGCCAGTAGTATGGGGGCCAACGTCCTGACTTTC.